This TCR beta chain is from a study of T cells in Graves' hyperthyroidism and ophthalmopathy. Germline V gene sequence: CDR1 SNHLY, CDR2 FYNNEI. Trimming stripped 4 bases from V and 6 bases from J, with 19 bases between. The CDR3 has 15 amino acids. This clonotype was seen repeatedly, ten times or more. RNA transcripts provided the source from which TCR beta CDR3 regions were amplified. A first-round RT-PCR of the TCR CDR3 used the HTBI primer set. Each CDR3 protein gets one entry after TCRdb re-called the multiplex PCR reads with MiXCR. The repertoire holds around 250,000 distinct CDR3 sequences, roughly a quarter seen once, with around 40% in the top ten.

Sequenced input: blood. The origin of this receptor is a woman in her thirties or forties with Graves' ophthalmopathy. The rearrangement links TRBV2 to TRBJ2-7; possible D gene TRBD1, 9 bases. The DNA for the CDR3 is TGTGCCAGCAGTGTAGCGGGACAGGGAAGGTTCGAGCAGTACTTC. Its translation is CASSVAGQGRFEQYF.